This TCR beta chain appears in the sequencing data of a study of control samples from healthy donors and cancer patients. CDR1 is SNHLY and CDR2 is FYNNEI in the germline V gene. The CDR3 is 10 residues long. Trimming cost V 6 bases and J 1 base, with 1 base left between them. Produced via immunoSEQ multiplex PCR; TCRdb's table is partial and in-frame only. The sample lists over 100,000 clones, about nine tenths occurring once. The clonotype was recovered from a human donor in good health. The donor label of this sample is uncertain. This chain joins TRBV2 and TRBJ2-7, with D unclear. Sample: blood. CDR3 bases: TGTGCCAGCAGATCCTACGAGCAGTACTTC. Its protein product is CASRSYEQYF.